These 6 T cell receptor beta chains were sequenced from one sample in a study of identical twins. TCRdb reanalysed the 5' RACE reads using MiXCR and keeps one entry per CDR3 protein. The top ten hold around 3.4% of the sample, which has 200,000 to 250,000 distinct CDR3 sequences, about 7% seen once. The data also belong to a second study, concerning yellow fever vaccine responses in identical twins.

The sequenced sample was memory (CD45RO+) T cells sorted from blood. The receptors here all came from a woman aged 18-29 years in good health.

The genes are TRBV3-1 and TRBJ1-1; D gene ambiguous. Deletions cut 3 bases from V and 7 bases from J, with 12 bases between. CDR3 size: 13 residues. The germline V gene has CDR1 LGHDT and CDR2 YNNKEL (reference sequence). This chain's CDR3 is CASSQGRVSEAFF. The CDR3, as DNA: TGTGCCAGCAGCCAGGGTAGGGTTAGTGAAGCTTTCTTT.

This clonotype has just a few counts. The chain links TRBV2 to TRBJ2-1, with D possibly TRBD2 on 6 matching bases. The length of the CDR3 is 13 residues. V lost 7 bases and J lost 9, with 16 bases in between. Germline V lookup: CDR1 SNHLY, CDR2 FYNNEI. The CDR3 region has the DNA TGTGCCAGCACCCCGGGGAGGTTGGGTGAGCAGTTCTTC. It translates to CASTPGRLGEQFF.

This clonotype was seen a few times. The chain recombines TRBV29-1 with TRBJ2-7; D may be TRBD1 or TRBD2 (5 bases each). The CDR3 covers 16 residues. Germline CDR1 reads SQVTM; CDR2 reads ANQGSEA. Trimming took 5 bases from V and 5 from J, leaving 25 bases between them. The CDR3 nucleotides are TGCAGCGTTCATACGGTGGGTCACCGAGGGGTGCACGAGCAGTACGTC. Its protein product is CSVHTVGHRGVHEQYV.

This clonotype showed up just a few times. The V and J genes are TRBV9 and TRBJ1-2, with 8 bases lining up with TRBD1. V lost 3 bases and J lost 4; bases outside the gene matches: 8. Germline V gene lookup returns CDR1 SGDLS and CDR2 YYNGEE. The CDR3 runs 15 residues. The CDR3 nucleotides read TGTGCCAGCAGCGGCCCCGACAGGGGAATCTATGGCTACACCTTC. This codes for CASSGPDRGIYGYTF.

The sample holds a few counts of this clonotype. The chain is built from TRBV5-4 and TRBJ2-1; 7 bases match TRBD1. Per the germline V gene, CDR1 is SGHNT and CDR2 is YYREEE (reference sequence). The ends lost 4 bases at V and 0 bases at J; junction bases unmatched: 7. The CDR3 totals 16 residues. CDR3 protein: CASSKGQTNSYNEQFF. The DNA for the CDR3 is TGTGCCAGCAGCAAGGGACAGACGAACTCCTACAATGAGCAGTTCTTC.

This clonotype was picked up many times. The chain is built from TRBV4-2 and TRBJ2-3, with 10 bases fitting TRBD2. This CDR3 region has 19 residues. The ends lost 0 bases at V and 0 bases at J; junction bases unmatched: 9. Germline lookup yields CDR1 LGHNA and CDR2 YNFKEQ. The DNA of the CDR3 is TGTGCCAGCAGCCAAGAAGGGGCTAGCGGGGGCCGTAGCACAGATACGCAGTATTTT. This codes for CASSQEGASGGRSTDTQYF.